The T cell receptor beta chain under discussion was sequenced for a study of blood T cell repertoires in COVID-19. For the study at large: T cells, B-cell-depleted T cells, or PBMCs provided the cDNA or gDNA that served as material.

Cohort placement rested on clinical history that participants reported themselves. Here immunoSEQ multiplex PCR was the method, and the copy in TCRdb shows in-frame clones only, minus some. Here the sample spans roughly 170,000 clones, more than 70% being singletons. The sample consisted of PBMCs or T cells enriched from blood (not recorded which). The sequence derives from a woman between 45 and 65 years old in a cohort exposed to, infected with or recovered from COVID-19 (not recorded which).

CDR3 protein: CASYGQGAGETQYF. The CDR3 DNA sequence: TGTGCCAGTTACGGGCAGGGGGCGGGGGAGACCCAGTACTTC. The chain uses TRBV6-5 and TRBJ2-5; TRBD1 agrees at 8 bases. CDR1 MNHEY and CDR2 SVGAGI come from the germline V gene. The CDR3 is made up of 14 amino acids. The ends lost 9 bases at V and 5 bases at J; junction bases unmatched: 11.